One sample yielded the 31 T cell receptor beta chains listed below, sequenced in a study of Ad26.COV2.S vaccination and SARS-CoV-2 variants. Stated treatment: some 19 received Ad26.COV2.S at low or high dose, single or two shots; 5 received placebo; per-sample allocation not given. Each sample was drawn 63 days after the first injection (of vaccine or placebo). The assay was immunoSEQ multiplex PCR, and TCRdb's table has in-frame clones only and misses some. The sample contains about half a million clones, nearly 90% of which appear only once. The sample here was peripheral blood, taken in a trial of Ad26.COV2.S vaccine versus placebo. Receptor source: a person aged 18 to 65 who received the Ad26.COV2.S COVID-19 vaccine or a placebo.

In its sample, this clone was seen a few times. This chain links TRBV10-3 with TRBJ1-1; D unresolved. CDR1 is ENHRY and CDR2 is SYGVKD in the germline V gene. The CDR3 covers 16 residues. Trimming cost V 0 bases and J 0 bases, with 11 bases left between them. In DNA, the CDR3 is TGTGCCATCAGTGAGTCAATTAGACACTTGAACACTGAAGCTTTCTTT. It specifies CAISESIRHLNTEAFF.

The chain couples TRBV7-2 to TRBJ2-7; perhaps TRBD2 as D (6 bases). Trimming took off 1 base at V and 6 bases at J, with 16 bases between the two ends. The CDR3 runs 15 residues. Germline V gene data show CDR1 as SGHTA and CDR2 as FQGNSA. CDR3 sequence (DNA): TGTGCCAGCAGCTTAGTTAAAACTAGCTCCGCCGAGCAGTACTTC. Residues: CASSLVKTSSAEQYF.

The chain employs TRBV18 and TRBJ2-1, with TRBD2 matching 10 bases. Germline assignment: CDR1 KGHSH and CDR2 LQKENI. V shed 6 bases, J shed 4 bases, and the junction held 9 bases outside the gene matches. This CDR3 has 16 amino acids. CDR3 sequence: CASSPSAGGKYNEQFF. Written as DNA, the CDR3 is TGTGCCAGCTCGCCTTCAGCGGGGGGGAAATACAATGAGCAGTTCTTC.

The chain combines TRBV9 with TRBJ2-5; TRBD2 aligns across 8 bases. Germline V gene sequence: CDR1 SGDLS, CDR2 YYNGEE. The V and J ends lost 0 bases and 0 bases, in that order; junction bases with no gene match: 7. This CDR3 spans 17 amino acids. The CDR3 region is CASSVGQAGVYQETQYF. In DNA, the CDR3 is TGTGCCAGCAGCGTAGGGCAAGCGGGGGTGTACCAAGAGACCCAGTACTTC.

This chain joins TRBV4-3 and TRBJ1-6; D possibly corresponds to TRBD1 (5 bases). V dropped 5 bases and J dropped 5 bases, with 13 bases sitting between them. From germline, CDR1 is LGHNA and CDR2 YSLEER. The CDR3 consists of 15 residues. The CDR3 DNA is TGCGCCAGCAGCAATGCCGGGGACCATAATTCACCCCTCCACTTT. Protein product: CASSNAGDHNSPLHF.

V is TRBV28 and J is TRBJ2-1, with 10 bases matching TRBD2. Per germline, CDR1 MDHEN and CDR2 SYDVKM. The trim removed 7 bases at V and 3 bases at J, leaving 15 bases unmatched. The CDR3 totals 18 residues. Here the CDR3 reads CASTPILAGVPNYNEQFF. For the CDR3, the DNA is TGTGCCAGCACCCCGATTCTAGCGGGAGTCCCCAACTACAATGAGCAGTTCTTC.

V is TRBV5-4 and J is TRBJ1-2; 8 nucleotides agree with TRBD1. V gave up 0 bases and J gave up 5 bases; unmatched junction bases: 9. The CDR3 totals 16 residues. Germline loops: CDR1 SGHNT, CDR2 YYREEE (reference sequence). Here the CDR3 reads CASSLALGQAIYGYTF. The CDR3 coding sequence is TGTGCCAGCAGCTTGGCCTTGGGACAGGCAATATATGGCTACACCTTC.

The J gene is TRBJ2-3, the V gene TRBV6-6; D is unclear. The germline gives CDR1 MNHNY, CDR2 SVGAGI (reference sequence). The CDR3 contains 13 residues. V dropped 1 base and J dropped 1 base, with 3 bases sitting between them. CDR3 in amino acids: CASSYYRTDTQYF. The CDR3 nucleotides read TGTGCCAGCAGTTACTACCGCACAGATACGCAGTATTTT.

V and J are TRBV11-2 and TRBJ1-4; unclear D gene. Germline V CDR1 and CDR2: SGHAT, FQNNGV. Trimming left V 2 bases short and J 7 bases short, with 14 bases between. The CDR3 spans 15 residues. This CDR3 reads CASSLRRRAGEKLFF. The CDR3 DNA sequence: TGTGCCAGCAGCTTAAGGCGGAGGGCAGGTGAAAAACTGTTTTTT. Filled out from reference TRBV11-2 and TRBJ1-4, the complete variable domain reads EAGVAQSPRYKIIEKRQSVAFWCNPISGHATLYWYQQILGQGPKLLIQFQNNGVVDDSQLPKDRFSAERLKGVDSTLKIQPAKLEDSAVYLCASSLRRRAGEKLFFGSGTQLSVL.

The chain uses TRBV28 and TRBJ1-6; weak D call: TRBD1 (5 bases). Per germline, CDR1 MDHEN and CDR2 SYDVKM. V was shortened by 7 bases and J by 8 bases, with 18 bases between the two germline ends. The CDR3 runs to 15 residues. The CDR3 nucleotides read TGTGCCAGCACCTACCGCGGGGGAGGGGATTCACCCCTCCACTTT. It is translated as CASTYRGGGDSPLHF.

CDR3 sequence: CASSYSGFSNEKLFF. The CDR3 coding sequence is TGTGCCAGCAGTTACTCGGGGTTTTCTAATGAAAAACTGTTTTTT. This chain joins TRBV6-6 and TRBJ1-4; D unclear. Trimming stripped 0 bases from V and 3 bases from J, with 8 bases between. This CDR3 comprises 15 residues. Germline V CDR1 and CDR2: MNHNY, SVGAGI (reference sequence).

This chain connects TRBV6-6 to TRBJ2-7; the D call may be TRBD1 or TRBD2 (6 bases each). CDR3 length equals 15 residues. V dropped 0 bases and J dropped 11 bases, with 20 bases sitting between them. Germline CDR1 reads MNHNY; CDR2 reads SVGAGI (reference sequence). CDR3 coding DNA: TGTGCCAGCAGTTACTCGAAGGGTGTTGGGGGGCGTGAGTACTTC. The encoded protein is CASSYSKGVGGREYF.

The chain links TRBV27 to TRBJ2-2; 7 nucleotides agree with TRBD2. This CDR3 region has 15 residues. From germline, CDR1 is MNHEY and CDR2 SMNVEV (reference sequence). Germline trimming cut 6 bases from V and 0 bases from J; bases unmatched to any gene: 4. CDR3 bases: TGTGCCAGCAGATGGGGGGGTTCGAACACCGGGGAGCTGTTTTTT. This translates into CASRWGGSNTGELFF.

The chain couples TRBV19 to TRBJ2-3; 11 bases match TRBD2. The CDR3 runs 17 residues. With V trimmed by 5 bases and J by 3 bases, 10 bases remained unmatched. Germline CDR1 LNHDA, CDR2 SQIVND (reference sequence). The CDR3 coding sequence is TGTGCCAGTAGTCGATGGGCGACTAGCGGGAAAACAGATACGCAGTATTTT. Residues: CASSRWATSGKTDTQYF.

This rearrangement joins TRBV6-2 or TRBV6-3 to TRBJ2-1, with TRBD2 matching over 14 bases. This CDR3 contains 16 residues. After removal of 3 bases from V and 10 bases from J, the junction contained 8 bases not matched to a gene. Germline CDR1 and CDR2: MNHEY and SVGEGT. The CDR3 reads CASSYSGTSGGVEQFF. The CDR3 bases are TGTGCCAGCAGTTATTCCGGGACTAGCGGGGGAGTGGAGCAGTTCTTC.

This sequence joins TRBV18 and TRBJ2-1; 13 bases line up with TRBD2. With V trimmed by 0 bases and J by 8 bases, 4 bases remained unmatched. Germline CDR1 is KGHSH and CDR2 is LQKENI. The CDR3 has 16 residues. Here the CDR3 reads CASSPPGLAGSDEQFF. Here the CDR3 DNA reads TGTGCCAGCTCACCACCGGGACTAGCGGGAAGCGATGAGCAGTTCTTC.

The chain is built from TRBV7-9 and TRBJ1-1; weak D call: TRBD1 (6 bases). CDR1 and CDR2 (germline): SEHNR, FQNEAQ (reference sequence). V was shortened by 4 bases and J by 3 bases, with 9 bases between the two germline ends. The CDR3 length is 13 residues. The CDR3, as DNA: TGTGCCAGCAGCTCAACAGGGTACACTGAAGCTTTCTTT. It encodes CASSSTGYTEAFF.

The rearrangement links TRBV29-1 to TRBJ2-1, with TRBD2 matching over 16 bases. The CDR3 is made up of 17 amino acids. Per the germline V gene, CDR1 is SQVTM and CDR2 is ANQGSEA. V trimming: 3 bases; J trimming: 0 bases; junction bases outside the gene matches: 2. The CDR3 DNA sequence: TGCAGCGTTGAGGGACTAGCGGGAGGGAGCTCCTACAATGAGCAGTTCTTC. Translated: CSVEGLAGGSSYNEQFF.

A single count supports this clone. The gene calls are TRBV3-1 (or the pseudogene TRBV3-2) and TRBJ1-4, with D possibly TRBD1 on 6 matching bases. Trimming removed 2 bases at V and 4 bases at J, with 14 bases between. Germline CDR1 LGHDT, CDR2 YNNKEL (reference sequence). The CDR3 loop spans 16 amino acids. The CDR3, as DNA: TGTGCCAGCAGCCAATACTTAGTACAGGGTAATGAAAAACTGTTTTTT. Residues: CASSQYLVQGNEKLFF.

In regard to this clone: The junction and the germline gene differ at one end; a read error may be behind it. The V and J genes are TRBV9 and TRBJ1-2; D gene unclear. Germline CDR1 is SGDLS and CDR2 is YYNGEE. The CDR3 spans 15 residues. The CDR3 here is CASSAPPGNSYDYTF. In DNA form, the CDR3 reads TGTGCCAGCAGCGCCCCCCCGGGGAACTCCTATGACTACACCTTC.

This sequence joins TRBV30 and TRBJ2-1, with unresolved D. Germline assignment: CDR1 GTSNPN and CDR2 SVGIG (reference sequence). With 3 bases removed from V and 10 bases from J, the gap between germline ends came to 10 bases. The CDR3 totals 11 residues. The CDR3 DNA reads as TGTGCCTGGAGAAGAGCACCCGAGCAGTTCTTC. This encodes CAWRRAPEQFF.

The chain joins TRBV2 to TRBJ1-2, with D possibly TRBD1 on 6 matching bases. The CDR3 consists of 15 residues. Germline values: CDR1 SNHLY, CDR2 FYNNEI. Trimming took 10 bases from V and 5 from J, leaving 23 bases between them. The CDR3 loop reads CATLGDIQGGYGYTF. CDR3 bases: TGTGCCACCCTTGGCGACATACAGGGAGGATATGGCTACACCTTC.

This CDR3 reads CASSLGPTGSGEQYF. Here the CDR3 DNA reads TGCGCCAGCAGCCTAGGGCCCACGGGTTCGGGTGAGCAGTACTTC. The V call is TRBV5-1, the J call TRBJ2-7; D uncertain. The germline gives CDR1 SGHRS, CDR2 YFSETQ. Trimming removed 4 bases at V and 7 bases at J, with 21 bases between. CDR3 length equals 15 residues.

This chain links TRBV7-2 with TRBJ2-2; 11 nucleotides match TRBD2. The germline gives CDR1 SGHTA, CDR2 FQGNSA. CDR3 length equals 16 residues. The ends lost 5 bases at V and 6 bases at J; junction bases unmatched: 8. The CDR3, as DNA: TGTGCCAGCAGCCAGTCTAGCGGGAGGCCCGCCGGGGAGCTGTTTTTT. Its translation is CASSQSSGRPAGELFF. Based on the CDR3 plus reference TRBV7-2 and TRBJ2-2, the full variable domain is GAGVSQSPSNKVTEKGKDVELRCDPISGHTALYWYRQSLGQGLEFLIYFQGNSAPDKSGLPSDRFSAERTGGSVSTLTIQRTQQEDSAVYLCASSQSSGRPAGELFFGEGSRLTVL.

The chain has TRBV24-1 and TRBJ2-7; 11 positions agree with TRBD1. The CDR3 loop spans 14 amino acids. The germline V gene has CDR1 KGHDR and CDR2 SFDVKD. V shed 7 bases, J shed 2 bases, and the junction held 3 bases outside the gene matches. CDR3 coding DNA: TGTGCCACCAGCCCGGGACAGGGGGCCTACGAGCAGTACTTC. This codes for CATSPGQGAYEQYF.

The chain recombines TRBV6-6 with TRBJ1-3, with D possibly being TRBD1 (5 bases). V lost 5 bases and J lost 2, with 10 bases in between. Germline V gene data show CDR1 as MNHNY and CDR2 as SVGAGI (reference sequence). The CDR3 spans 14 residues. The CDR3 sequence is CASSQGGTGNTIYF. CDR3 DNA: TGTGCCAGCAGTCAGGGTGGGACTGGAAACACCATATATTTT.

The chain combines TRBV5-1 with TRBJ2-3, with D hard to call. Germline V CDR1 and CDR2: SGHRS, YFSETQ. V lost 1 base and J 5 bases, leaving 2 bases between the germline ends. The CDR3 loop spans 11 amino acids. CDR3 loop: CASSLKDTQYF. CDR3 in DNA: TGCGCCAGCAGCTTGAAAGATACGCAGTATTTT.

CDR3: CASSLAGGTYEQYF. The CDR3 region has the DNA TGTGCCAGCAGCTTAGCGGGGGGGACCTACGAGCAGTACTTC. The gene calls are TRBV11-2 and TRBJ2-7; 8 bases agree with TRBD2. CDR1 and CDR2 (germline): SGHAT, FQNNGV. The CDR3 sequence is 14 residues long. J lost 2 bases, V lost 1 base, and 1 base had no gene match.

This clone was counted a single time. CDR3 loop: CASSELGSGAQYF. The CDR3 nucleotides are TGTGCCAGCAGTGAATTGGGGTCGGGAGCTCAGTACTTC. The gene calls are TRBV25-1 and TRBJ2-4, with a possible D match to TRBD2 (6 bases). Trimming left V 1 base short and J 12 bases short, with 13 bases between. This CDR3 is built from 13 residues. CDR1 is MGHDK, CDR2 SYGVNS, per germline.

This rearrangement joins TRBV27 to TRBJ2-7; D call uncertain. There are 13 residues in the CDR3. With 6 bases removed from V and 7 bases from J, the gap between germline ends came to 16 bases. From germline, CDR1 is MNHEY and CDR2 SMNVEV (reference sequence). In DNA, the CDR3 is TGTGCCAGCAGATCCCCGACCATGCGGGAGCAGTACTTC. Its translation: CASRSPTMREQYF.

V and J are TRBV7-3 and TRBJ2-7, with a possible D match to TRBD1 (5 bases). Trimming removed 4 bases at V and 6 bases at J, with 13 bases between. The CDR3 is made up of 13 amino acids. CDR1 and CDR2 from the germline V gene are SGHTA and FQGTGA. CDR3 DNA sequence: TGTGCCAGCAGCTCCAGTTCCCAGGGCGAGCAGTACTTC. Amino acid sequence: CASSSSSQGEQYF. Variable domain in full (rest from reference TRBV7-3 and TRBJ2-7): GAGVSQTPSNKVTEKGKYVELRCDPISGHTALYWYRQSLGQGPEFLIYFQGTGAADDSGLPNDRFFAVRPEGSVSTLKIQRTERGDSAVYLCASSSSSQGEQYFGPGTRLTVT.